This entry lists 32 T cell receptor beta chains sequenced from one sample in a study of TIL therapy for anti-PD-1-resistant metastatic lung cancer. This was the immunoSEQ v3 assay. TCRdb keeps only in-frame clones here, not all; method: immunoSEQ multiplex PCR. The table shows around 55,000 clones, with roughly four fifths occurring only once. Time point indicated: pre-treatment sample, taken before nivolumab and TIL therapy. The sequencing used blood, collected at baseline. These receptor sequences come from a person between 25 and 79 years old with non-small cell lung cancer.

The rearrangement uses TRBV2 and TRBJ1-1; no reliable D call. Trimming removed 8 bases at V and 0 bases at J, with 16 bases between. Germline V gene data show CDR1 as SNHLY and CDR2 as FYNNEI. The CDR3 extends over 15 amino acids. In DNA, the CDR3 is TGTGCCAGCCCCATCTATCAGACAATGAACACTGAAGCTTTCTTT. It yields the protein CASPIYQTMNTEAFF.

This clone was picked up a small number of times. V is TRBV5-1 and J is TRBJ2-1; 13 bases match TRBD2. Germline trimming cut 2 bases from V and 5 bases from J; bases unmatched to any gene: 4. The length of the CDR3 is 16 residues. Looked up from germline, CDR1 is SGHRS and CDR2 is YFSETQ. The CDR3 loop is CASSLGGTSGDNEQFF. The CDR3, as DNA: TGCGCCAGCAGCTTAGGAGGGACTAGCGGGGACAATGAGCAGTTCTTC.

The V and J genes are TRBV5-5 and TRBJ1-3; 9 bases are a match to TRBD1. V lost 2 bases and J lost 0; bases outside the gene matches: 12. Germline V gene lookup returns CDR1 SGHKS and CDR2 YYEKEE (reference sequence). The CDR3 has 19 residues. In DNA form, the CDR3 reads TGTGCCAGCAGCTTCGCCGGGACAGGGTATGATTACTCTGGAAACACCATATATTTT. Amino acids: CASSFAGTGYDYSGNTIYF.

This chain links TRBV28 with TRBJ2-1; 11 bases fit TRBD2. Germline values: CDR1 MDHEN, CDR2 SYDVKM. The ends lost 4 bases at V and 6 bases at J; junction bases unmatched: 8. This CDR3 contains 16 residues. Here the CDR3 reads CASSSPGLAAGNEQFF. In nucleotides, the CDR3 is TGTGCCAGCAGTTCACCGGGACTAGCGGCGGGCAATGAGCAGTTCTTC.

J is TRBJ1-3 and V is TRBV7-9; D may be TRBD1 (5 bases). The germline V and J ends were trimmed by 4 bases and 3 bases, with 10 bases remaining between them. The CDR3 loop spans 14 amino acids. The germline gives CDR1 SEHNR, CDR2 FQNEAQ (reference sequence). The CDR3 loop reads CASSSTALGNTIYF. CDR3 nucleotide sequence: TGTGCCAGCAGCTCGACAGCACTTGGAAACACCATATATTTT.

The CDR3 spells CASSSQTGNQPQHF. The CDR3 DNA reads as TGTGCCAGCAGCTCCCAGACAGGGAATCAGCCCCAGCATTTT. The gene calls are TRBV7-9 and TRBJ1-5; TRBD1 agrees at 7 bases. Germline-derived CDR1 and CDR2 are SEHNR and FQNEAQ (reference sequence). V gave up 4 bases and J gave up 4 bases; unmatched junction bases: 4. The CDR3 contains 14 residues.

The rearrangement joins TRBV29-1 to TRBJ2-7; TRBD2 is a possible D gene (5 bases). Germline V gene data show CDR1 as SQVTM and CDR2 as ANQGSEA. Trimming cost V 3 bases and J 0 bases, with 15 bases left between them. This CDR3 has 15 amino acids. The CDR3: CSVEGRGLSSYEQYF. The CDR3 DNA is TGCAGCGTTGAGGGTAGAGGGTTAAGCTCCTACGAGCAGTACTTC.

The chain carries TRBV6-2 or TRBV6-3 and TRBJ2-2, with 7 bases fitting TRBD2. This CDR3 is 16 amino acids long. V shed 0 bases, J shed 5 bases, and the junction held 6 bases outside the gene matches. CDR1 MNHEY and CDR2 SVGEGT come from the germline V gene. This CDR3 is CASSYSGGRDTGELFF. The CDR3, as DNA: TGTGCCAGCAGTTACTCGGGAGGGAGGGATACCGGGGAGCTGTTTTTT.

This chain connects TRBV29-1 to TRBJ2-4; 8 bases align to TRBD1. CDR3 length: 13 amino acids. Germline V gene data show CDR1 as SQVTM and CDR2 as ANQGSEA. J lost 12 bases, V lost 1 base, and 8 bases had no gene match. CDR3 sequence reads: CSVEVLGQGHQYF. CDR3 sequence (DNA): TGCAGCGTTGAAGTCCTAGGACAGGGTCATCAGTACTTC.

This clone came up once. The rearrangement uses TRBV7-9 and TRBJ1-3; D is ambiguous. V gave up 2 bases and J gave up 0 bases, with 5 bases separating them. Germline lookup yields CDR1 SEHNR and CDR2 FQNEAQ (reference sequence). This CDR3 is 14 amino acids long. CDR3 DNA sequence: TGTGCCAGCAGCTTAAGGGTCTCTGGAAACACCATATATTTT. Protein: CASSLRVSGNTIYF.

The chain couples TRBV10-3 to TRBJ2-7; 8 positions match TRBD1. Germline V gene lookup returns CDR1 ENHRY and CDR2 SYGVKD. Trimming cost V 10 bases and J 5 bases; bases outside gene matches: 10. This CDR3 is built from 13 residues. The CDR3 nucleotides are TGTGCCACAGAAGAGCAGGGGGCCAACGAGCAGTACTTC. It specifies CATEEQGANEQYF.

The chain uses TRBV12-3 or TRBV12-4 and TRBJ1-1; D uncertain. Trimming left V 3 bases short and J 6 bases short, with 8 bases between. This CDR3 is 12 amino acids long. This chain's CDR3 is CASSLARAEAFF. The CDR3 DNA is TGTGCCAGCAGTTTGGCGAGGGCTGAAGCTTTCTTT.

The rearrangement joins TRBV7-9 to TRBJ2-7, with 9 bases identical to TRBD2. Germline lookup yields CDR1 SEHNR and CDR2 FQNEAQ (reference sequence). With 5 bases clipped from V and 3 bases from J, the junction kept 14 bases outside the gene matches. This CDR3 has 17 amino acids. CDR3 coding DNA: TGTGCCAGCAGCAGCGTCACGTCGGGACTAGCCAACTACGAGCAGTACTTC. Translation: CASSSVTSGLANYEQYF.

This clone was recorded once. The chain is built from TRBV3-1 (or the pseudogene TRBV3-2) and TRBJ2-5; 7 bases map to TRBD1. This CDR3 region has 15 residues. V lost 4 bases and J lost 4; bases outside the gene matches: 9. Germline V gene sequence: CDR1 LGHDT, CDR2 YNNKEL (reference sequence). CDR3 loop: CASSLRQGGRETQYF. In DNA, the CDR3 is TGTGCCAGCAGCCTCCGACAGGGTGGGCGAGAGACCCAGTACTTC.

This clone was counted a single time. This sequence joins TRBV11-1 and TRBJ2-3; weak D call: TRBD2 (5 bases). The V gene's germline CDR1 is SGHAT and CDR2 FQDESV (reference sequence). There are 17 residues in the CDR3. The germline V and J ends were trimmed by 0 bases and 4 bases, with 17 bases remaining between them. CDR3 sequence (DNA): TGTGCCAGCAGCTTAGCGCGGGCAGTGGTGGTTGCAGATACGCAGTATTTT. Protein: CASSLARAVVVADTQYF.

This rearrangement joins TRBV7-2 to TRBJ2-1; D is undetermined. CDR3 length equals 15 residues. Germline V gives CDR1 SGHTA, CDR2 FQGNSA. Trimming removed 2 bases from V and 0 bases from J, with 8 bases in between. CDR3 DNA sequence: TGTGCCAGCAGCTTATGGCCAGGCTCCTACAATGAGCAGTTCTTC. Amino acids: CASSLWPGSYNEQFF.

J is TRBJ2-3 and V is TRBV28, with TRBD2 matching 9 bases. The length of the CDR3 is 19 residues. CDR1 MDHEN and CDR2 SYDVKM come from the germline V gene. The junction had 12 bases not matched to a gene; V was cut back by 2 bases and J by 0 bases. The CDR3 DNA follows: TGTGCCAGCAGTTTAATTCAATCTCTAGCGGGAACTAGCACAGATACGCAGTATTTT. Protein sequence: CASSLIQSLAGTSTDTQYF. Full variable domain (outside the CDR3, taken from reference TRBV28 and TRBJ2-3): DVKVTQSSRYLVKRTGEKVFLECVQDMDHENMFWYRQDPGLGLRLIYFSYDVKMKEKGDIPEGYSVSREKKERFSLILESASTNQTSMYLCASSLIQSLAGTSTDTQYFGPGTRLTVL.

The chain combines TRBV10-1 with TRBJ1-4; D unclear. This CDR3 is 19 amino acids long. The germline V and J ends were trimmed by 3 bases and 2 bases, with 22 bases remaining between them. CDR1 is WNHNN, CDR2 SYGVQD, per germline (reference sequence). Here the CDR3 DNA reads TGCGCCAGCAGTGATCCCAGAGGAACAGACGAGGAGACTAATGAAAAACTGTTTTTT. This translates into CASSDPRGTDEETNEKLFF.

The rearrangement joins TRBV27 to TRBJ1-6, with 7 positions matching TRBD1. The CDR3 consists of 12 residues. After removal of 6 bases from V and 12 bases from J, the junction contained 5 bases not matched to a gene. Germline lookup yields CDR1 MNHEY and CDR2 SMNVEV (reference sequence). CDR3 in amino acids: CASRTGTLPLHF. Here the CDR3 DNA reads TGTGCCAGCAGGACAGGGACTTTACCCCTCCACTTT.

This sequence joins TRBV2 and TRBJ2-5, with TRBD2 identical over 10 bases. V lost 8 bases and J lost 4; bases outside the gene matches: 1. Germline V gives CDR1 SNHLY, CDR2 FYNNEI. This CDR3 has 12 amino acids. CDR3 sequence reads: CASGTSAETQYF. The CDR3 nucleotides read TGTGCCAGCGGGACTAGCGCAGAGACCCAGTACTTC. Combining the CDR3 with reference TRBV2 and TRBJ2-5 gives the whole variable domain EPEVTQTPSHQVTQMGQEVILRCVPISNHLYFYWYRQILGQKVEFLVSFYNNEISEKSEIFDDQFSVERPDGSNFTLKIRSTKLEDSAMYFCASGTSAETQYFGPGTRLLVL.

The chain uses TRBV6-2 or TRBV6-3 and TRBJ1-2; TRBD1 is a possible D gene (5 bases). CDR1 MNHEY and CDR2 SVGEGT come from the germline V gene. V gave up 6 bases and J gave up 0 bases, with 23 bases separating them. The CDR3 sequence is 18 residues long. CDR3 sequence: CASSDISPGEDTNYGYTF. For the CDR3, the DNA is TGTGCCAGCAGCGATATATCACCGGGGGAAGACACTAACTATGGCTACACCTTC.

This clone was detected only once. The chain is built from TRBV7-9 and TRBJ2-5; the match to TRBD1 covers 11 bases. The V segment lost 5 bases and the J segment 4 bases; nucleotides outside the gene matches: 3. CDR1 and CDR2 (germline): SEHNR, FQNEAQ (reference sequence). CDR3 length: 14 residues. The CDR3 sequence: CASSRDRGRETQYF. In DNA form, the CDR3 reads TGTGCCAGCAGCCGGGACAGGGGGAGAGAGACCCAGTACTTC. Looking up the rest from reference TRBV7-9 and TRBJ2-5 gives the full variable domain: DTGVSQNPRHKITKRGQNVTFRCDPISEHNRLYWYRQTLGQGPEFLTYFQNEAQLEKSRLLSDRFSAERPKGSFSTLEIQRTEQGDSAMYLCASSRDRGRETQYFGPGTRLLVL.

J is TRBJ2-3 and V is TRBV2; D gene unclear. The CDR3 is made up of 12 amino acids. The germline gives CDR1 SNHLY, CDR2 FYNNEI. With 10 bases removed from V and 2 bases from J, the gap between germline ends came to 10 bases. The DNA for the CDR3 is TGTGCCACCCGGTCGGACACAGATACGCAGTATTTT. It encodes CATRSDTDTQYF.

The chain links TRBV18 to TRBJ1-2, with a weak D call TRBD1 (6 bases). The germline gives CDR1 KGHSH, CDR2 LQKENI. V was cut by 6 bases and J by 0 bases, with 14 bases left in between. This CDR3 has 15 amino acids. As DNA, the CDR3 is TGTGCCAGCTCCGTCGACAGGTCAGCTAACTATGGCTACACCTTC. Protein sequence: CASSVDRSANYGYTF.

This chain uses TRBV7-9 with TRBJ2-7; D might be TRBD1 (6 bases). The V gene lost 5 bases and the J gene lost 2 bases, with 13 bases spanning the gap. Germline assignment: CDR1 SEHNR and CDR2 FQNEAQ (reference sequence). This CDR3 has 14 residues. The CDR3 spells CASSPWTATYEQYF. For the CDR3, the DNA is TGTGCCAGCAGCCCCTGGACAGCTACCTACGAGCAGTACTTC.

CDR3 in DNA: TGTGCTTGTAGAATTAGGACAGCATTTGAAGCTTTCTTT. This codes for CACRIRTAFEAFF. This sequence joins TRBV30 and TRBJ1-1, with a weak D call TRBD1 (6 bases). The length of the CDR3 is 13 residues. Germline CDR1 and CDR2: GTSNPN and SVGIG (reference sequence). The whole variable domain, filled in from reference TRBV30 and TRBJ1-1, reads SQTIHQWPATLVQPVGSPLSLECTVEGTSNPNLYWYRQAAGRGLQLLFYSVGIGQISSEVPQNLSASRPQDRQFILSSKKLLLSDSGFYLCACRIRTAFEAFFGQGTRLTVV.

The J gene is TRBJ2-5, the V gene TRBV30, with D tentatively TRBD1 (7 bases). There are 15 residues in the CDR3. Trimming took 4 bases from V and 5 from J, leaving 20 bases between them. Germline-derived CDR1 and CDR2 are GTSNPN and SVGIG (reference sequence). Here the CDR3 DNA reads TGTGCCTGGAATCGAAAGCAGGGGGGTTCGGAGACCCAGTACTTC. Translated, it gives CAWNRKQGGSETQYF.

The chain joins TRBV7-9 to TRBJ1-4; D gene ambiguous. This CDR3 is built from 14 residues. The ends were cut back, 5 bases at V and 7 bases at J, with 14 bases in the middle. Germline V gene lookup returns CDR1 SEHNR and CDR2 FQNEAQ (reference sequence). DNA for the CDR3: TGTGCCAGCAGCGCCCATTTGAGGAGTGAAAAACTGTTTTTT. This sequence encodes CASSAHLRSEKLFF.

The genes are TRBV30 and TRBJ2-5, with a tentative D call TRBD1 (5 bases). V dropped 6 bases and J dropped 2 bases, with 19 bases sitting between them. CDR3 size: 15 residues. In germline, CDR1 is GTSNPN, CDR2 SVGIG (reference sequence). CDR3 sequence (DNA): TGTGCCTGTCTAAGCAGGGAATCTTTGCAAGAGACCCAGTACTTC. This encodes CACLSRESLQETQYF.

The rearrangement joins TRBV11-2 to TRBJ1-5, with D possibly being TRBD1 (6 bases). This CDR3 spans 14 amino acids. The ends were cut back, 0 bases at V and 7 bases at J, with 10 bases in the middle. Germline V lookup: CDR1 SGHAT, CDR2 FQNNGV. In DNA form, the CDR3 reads TGTGCCAGCAGCTTAGATATGGGGGGCCAGCCCCAGCATTTT. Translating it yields CASSLDMGGQPQHF.

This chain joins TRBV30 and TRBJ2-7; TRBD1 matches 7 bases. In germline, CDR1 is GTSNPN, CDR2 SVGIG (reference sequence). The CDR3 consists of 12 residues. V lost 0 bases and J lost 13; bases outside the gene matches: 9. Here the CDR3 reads CAWSVQTGSNYF. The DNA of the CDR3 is TGTGCCTGGAGTGTACAGACAGGGTCGAATTACTTC.

CDR3 in DNA: TGTGCCACCAGTGAACGGCTAGCGGGTTACAATGAGCAGTTCTTC. It is translated as CATSERLAGYNEQFF. The chain carries TRBV24-1 and TRBJ2-1, with 8 bases fitting TRBD2. CDR1 and CDR2 (germline): KGHDR, SFDVKD. This CDR3 has 15 residues. Germline trimming cut 4 bases from V and 4 bases from J; bases unmatched to any gene: 5.